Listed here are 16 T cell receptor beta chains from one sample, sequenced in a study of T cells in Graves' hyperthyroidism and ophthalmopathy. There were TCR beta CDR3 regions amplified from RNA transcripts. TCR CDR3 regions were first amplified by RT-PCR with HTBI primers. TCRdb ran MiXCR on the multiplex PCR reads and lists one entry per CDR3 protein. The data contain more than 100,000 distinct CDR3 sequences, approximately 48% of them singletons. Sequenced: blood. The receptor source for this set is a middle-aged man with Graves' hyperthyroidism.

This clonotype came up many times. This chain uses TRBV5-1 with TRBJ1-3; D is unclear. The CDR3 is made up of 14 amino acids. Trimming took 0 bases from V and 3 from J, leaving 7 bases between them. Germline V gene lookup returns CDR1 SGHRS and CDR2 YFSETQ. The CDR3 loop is CASSLGGLGNTIYF. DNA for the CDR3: TGCGCCAGCAGCTTGGGAGGGCTTGGAAACACCATATATTTT.

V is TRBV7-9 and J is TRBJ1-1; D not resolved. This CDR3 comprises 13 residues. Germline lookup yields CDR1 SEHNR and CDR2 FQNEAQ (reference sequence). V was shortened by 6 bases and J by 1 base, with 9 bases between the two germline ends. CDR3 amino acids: CASSDTRNTEAFF. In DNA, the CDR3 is TGTGCCAGCAGTGACACTCGGAACACTGAAGCTTTCTTT.

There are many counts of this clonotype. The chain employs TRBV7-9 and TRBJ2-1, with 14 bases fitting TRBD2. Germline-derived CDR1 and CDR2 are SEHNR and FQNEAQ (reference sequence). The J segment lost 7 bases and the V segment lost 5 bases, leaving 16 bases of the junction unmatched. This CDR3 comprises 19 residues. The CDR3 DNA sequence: TGTGCCAGCAGCACCCTGGGACTAGCGGGAGTGGGGTATCGAAATGAGCAGTTCTTC. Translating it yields CASSTLGLAGVGYRNEQFF.

The CDR3 loop reads CASSPRQGRHGYTF. For the CDR3, the DNA is TGTGCCAGCAGCCCAAGACAGGGCAGGCATGGCTACACCTTC. The chain joins TRBV7-2 to TRBJ1-2, with TRBD1 matching over 7 bases. V gave up 5 bases and J gave up 6 bases; unmatched junction bases: 9. CDR1 and CDR2 from the germline V gene are SGHTA and FQGNSA. This CDR3 contains 14 residues.

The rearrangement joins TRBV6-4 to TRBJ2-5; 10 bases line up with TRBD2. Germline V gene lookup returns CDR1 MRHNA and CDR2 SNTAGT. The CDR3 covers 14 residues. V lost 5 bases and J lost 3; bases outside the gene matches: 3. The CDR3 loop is CASSRLAGEETQYF. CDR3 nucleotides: TGTGCCAGCAGTCGCCTAGCGGGGGAAGAGACCCAGTACTTC.

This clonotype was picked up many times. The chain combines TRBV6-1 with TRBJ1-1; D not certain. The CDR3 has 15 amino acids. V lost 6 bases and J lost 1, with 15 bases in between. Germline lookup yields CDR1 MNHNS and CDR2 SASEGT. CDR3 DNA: TGTGCCAGCAGGGTTAACTTTTTCGGGAACACTGAAGCTTTCTTT. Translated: CASRVNFFGNTEAFF.

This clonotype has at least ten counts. CDR3 bases: TGTGCCAGCAGCTTTGGTTGGGGGGAGACCCAGTACTTC. Encoded protein: CASSFGWGETQYF. The rearrangement uses TRBV5-6 and TRBJ2-5; D is perhaps TRBD1 or TRBD2 (5 bases each). Germline V gene lookup returns CDR1 SGHDT and CDR2 YYEEEE. The ends were cut back, 2 bases at V and 5 bases at J, with 10 bases in the middle. This CDR3 is built from 13 residues.

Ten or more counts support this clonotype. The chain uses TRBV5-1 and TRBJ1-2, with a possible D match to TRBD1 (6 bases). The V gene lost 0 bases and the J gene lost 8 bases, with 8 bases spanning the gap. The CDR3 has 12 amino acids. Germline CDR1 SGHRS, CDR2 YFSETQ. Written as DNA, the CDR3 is TGCGCCAGCAGCTTGGAGGGGGAAGGCTACACCTTC. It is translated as CASSLEGEGYTF.

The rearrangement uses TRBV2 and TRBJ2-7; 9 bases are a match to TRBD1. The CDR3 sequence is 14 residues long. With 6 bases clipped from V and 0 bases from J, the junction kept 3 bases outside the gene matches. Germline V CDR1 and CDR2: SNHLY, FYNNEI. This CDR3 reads CASRVTGGSYEQYF. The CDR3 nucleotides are TGTGCCAGCAGGGTGACAGGGGGCTCCTACGAGCAGTACTTC.

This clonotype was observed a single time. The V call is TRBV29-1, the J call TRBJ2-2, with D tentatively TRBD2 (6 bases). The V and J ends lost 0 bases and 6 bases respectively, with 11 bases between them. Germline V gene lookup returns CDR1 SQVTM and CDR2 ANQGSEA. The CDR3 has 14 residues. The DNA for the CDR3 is TGCAGCGTTGAAGATCGGGGAGGATCCGGGGAGCTGTTTTTT. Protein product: CSVEDRGGSGELFF.

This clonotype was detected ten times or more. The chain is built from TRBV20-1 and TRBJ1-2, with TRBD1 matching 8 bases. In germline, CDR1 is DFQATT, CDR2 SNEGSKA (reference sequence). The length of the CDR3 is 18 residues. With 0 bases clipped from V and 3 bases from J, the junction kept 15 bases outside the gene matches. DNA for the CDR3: TGCAGTGCTAGAGATATCGGACAGGGTTTCGGTGGTTACTATGGCTACACCTTC. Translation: CSARDIGQGFGGYYGYTF.

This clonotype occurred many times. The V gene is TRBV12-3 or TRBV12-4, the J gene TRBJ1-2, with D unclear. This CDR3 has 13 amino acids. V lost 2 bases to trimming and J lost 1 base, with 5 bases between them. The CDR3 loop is CASSLRNNYGYTF. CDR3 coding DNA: TGTGCCAGCAGTTTAAGGAATAACTATGGCTACACCTTC.

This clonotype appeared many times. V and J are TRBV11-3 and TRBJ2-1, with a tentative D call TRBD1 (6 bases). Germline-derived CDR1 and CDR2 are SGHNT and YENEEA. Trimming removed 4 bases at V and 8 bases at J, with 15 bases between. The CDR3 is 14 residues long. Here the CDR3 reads CASSSRDRIDEQFF. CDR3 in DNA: TGTGCCAGCAGCTCCCGCGACAGGATCGATGAGCAGTTCTTC.

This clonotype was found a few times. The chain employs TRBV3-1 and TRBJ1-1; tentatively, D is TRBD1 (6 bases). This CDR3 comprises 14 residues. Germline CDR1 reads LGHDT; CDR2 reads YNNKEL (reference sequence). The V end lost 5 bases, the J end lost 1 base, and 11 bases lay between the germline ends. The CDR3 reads CASSSGHSNTEAFF. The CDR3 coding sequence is TGTGCCAGCAGCTCGGGACACTCGAACACTGAAGCTTTCTTT.

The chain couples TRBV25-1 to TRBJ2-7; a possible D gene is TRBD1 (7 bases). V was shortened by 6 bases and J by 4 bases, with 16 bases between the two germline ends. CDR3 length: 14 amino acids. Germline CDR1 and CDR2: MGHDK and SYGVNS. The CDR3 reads CASSWPGDSYEQYF. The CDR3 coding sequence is TGTGCCAGCAGCTGGCCGGGGGACAGTTACGAGCAGTACTTC.

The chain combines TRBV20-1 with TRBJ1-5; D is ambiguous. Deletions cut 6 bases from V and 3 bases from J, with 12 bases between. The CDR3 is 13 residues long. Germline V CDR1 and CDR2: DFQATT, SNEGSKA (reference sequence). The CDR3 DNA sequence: TGCAGTGCCACCAGTGACCCCAATCAGCCCCAGCATTTT. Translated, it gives CSATSDPNQPQHF.